What follows is one T cell receptor (beta chain) and its context. The antigen remains undetermined. This sample stems from a study of PD-L1 blockade in urothelial cancer. Time point in this sample: pretreatment peripheral blood. Overall study findings and caveats: Tumor-associated clones in the blood of durable-benefit patients grew more at 3 weeks.

Method: immunoSEQ multiplex PCR; TCRdb's copy keeps in-frame clones and lacks some. Of 40,000 to 55,000 clones in the sample, roughly 90% were seen once. Deletions cut 6 bases from V and 6 bases from J, with 16 bases between. This CDR3 has 14 amino acids. Per germline, CDR1 SNHLY and CDR2 FYNNEI. The sample in question was PBMCs, obtained around atezolizumab (anti-PD-L1) treatment. The gene calls are TRBV2 and TRBJ2-3; perhaps TRBD2 as D (7 bases). This sequence originates from a donor aged 40 or older with urothelial cancer. CDR3: CASRRGGRGDTQYF. The DNA of the CDR3 is TGTGCCAGCAGAAGGGGGGGGAGGGGGGATACGCAGTATTTT.